The 16 T cell receptor beta chains below were found in one sample sequenced in a study of blood T cell repertoires in COVID-19. Libraries were prepared by immunoSEQ multiplex PCR; TCRdb keeps only in-frame clonotypes and omits some of them. The sample yields roughly 290,000 clones, 90% seen once. Sequenced sample: PBMCs or T cells enriched from blood (not recorded which). Receptor source: a woman in her late teens or twenties with acute COVID-19.

This rearrangement joins TRBV11-2 to TRBJ2-7; TRBD2 aligns across 9 bases. The junction had 5 bases not matched to a gene; V was cut back by 1 base and J by 4 bases. The CDR3 has 15 residues. Germline V gives CDR1 SGHAT, CDR2 FQNNGV. CDR3 protein: CASSLVAGAGYEQYF. As DNA, the CDR3 is TGTGCCAGCAGCTTAGTAGCGGGAGCGGGATACGAGCAGTACTTC.

The gene calls are TRBV27 and TRBJ1-5, with D maybe TRBD1 (6 bases). The V and J ends lost 2 bases and 7 bases respectively, with 12 bases between them. The germline CDR1 and CDR2 sequences are MNHEY and SMNVEV (reference sequence). CDR3 length: 14 residues. The CDR3 spells CASSLTGSAQPQHF. The CDR3 nucleotides are TGTGCCAGCAGTTTAACAGGGTCGGCACAGCCCCAGCATTTT.

The chain has TRBV9 and TRBJ2-5; 7 bases fit TRBD1. This CDR3 has 14 amino acids. Germline V CDR1 and CDR2: SGDLS, YYNGEE. Unmatched junction bases numbered 7, after V lost 3 bases and J lost 5 bases. The CDR3 DNA follows: TGTGCCAGCAGCGGGGGACAGCCTCGGGAGACCCAGTACTTC. Translated: CASSGGQPRETQYF.

The chain recombines TRBV4-2 with TRBJ2-1; 10 bases are a match to TRBD2. The CDR3 runs 16 residues. J lost 9 bases, V lost 0 bases, and 8 bases had no gene match. The germline gives CDR1 LGHNA, CDR2 YNFKEQ. The CDR3 sequence: CASSQDLAGVSTEQFF. CDR3 bases: TGTGCCAGCAGCCAAGATCTAGCGGGAGTTTCCACTGAGCAGTTCTTC.

J is TRBJ1-4 and V is TRBV10-2; maybe TRBD1 (5 bases). Germline V gene data show CDR1 as WSHSY and CDR2 as SAAADI. The germline V and J ends were trimmed by 3 bases and 4 bases, with 9 bases remaining between them. CDR3 length equals 14 residues. This CDR3 reads CASSDRQSNEKLFF. CDR3 DNA: TGCGCCAGCAGTGACAGACAGAGTAATGAAAAACTGTTTTTT.

The gene calls are TRBV30 and TRBJ1-6, with D tentatively TRBD1 (5 bases). The CDR3 has 13 amino acids. CDR1 and CDR2 from the germline V gene are GTSNPN and SVGIG (reference sequence). Trimming removed 2 bases at V and 11 bases at J, with 13 bases between. CDR3 amino acids: CAWSIGGDAPLHF. The CDR3 DNA reads as TGTGCCTGGAGTATTGGGGGGGACGCACCCCTCCACTTT.

This clone was seen a few times. Sequence at one end of the junction differs from germline and may be a read error. This rearrangement joins TRBV11-2 to TRBJ1-3, with D tentatively TRBD1 (6 bases). Looked up from germline, CDR1 is SGHAT and CDR2 is FQNNGV. The CDR3 spans 13 residues. The CDR3 protein is CASSLVRLAGATF. In nucleotides, the CDR3 is TGTGCCAGCAGCTTAGTGAGGTTGGCAGGGGCCACGTTT.

The chain carries TRBV27 and TRBJ2-7, with D possibly TRBD2 on 6 matching bases. Germline loops: CDR1 MNHEY, CDR2 SMNVEV (reference sequence). The CDR3 contains 17 residues. V lost 5 bases, J lost 7 bases, and 27 bases lay in between. The CDR3 DNA follows: TGTGCCAGCAGTCTGCGCCCCCCACTAGACGGGAGAGGAGAGCAGTACTTC. Translated, it gives CASSLRPPLDGRGEQYF.

The chain carries TRBV28 and TRBJ1-1; perhaps TRBD1 as D (6 bases). Deletions cut 5 bases from V and 5 bases from J, with 15 bases between. Germline loops: CDR1 MDHEN, CDR2 SYDVKM. The CDR3 contains 14 residues. CDR3 nucleotides: TGTGCCAGCAGTCACAGGGATGGATATACTGAAGCTTTCTTT. Encoded protein: CASSHRDGYTEAFF.

As regards this clone: An end of the junction does not agree with germline; a read error may underlie this. V is TRBV2 and J is TRBJ2-7; TRBD1 matches at 8 bases. Germline CDR1 SNHLY, CDR2 FYNNEI. The CDR3 totals 15 residues. The CDR3 nucleotides are TGTGCCAGCAGTAACGAGGGGACAGGAGTCTACGCGCAGTACTTC. The encoded protein is CASSNEGTGVYAQYF.

This rearrangement joins TRBV27 to TRBJ2-3; no reliable D call. This CDR3 region has 16 residues. The germline V gene has CDR1 MNHEY and CDR2 SMNVEV (reference sequence). Trimming removed 3 bases from V and 0 bases from J, with 13 bases in between. The CDR3: CASSFRSDKSTDTQYF. CDR3 nucleotides: TGTGCCAGCAGTTTTAGGTCCGACAAGAGCACAGATACGCAGTATTTT.

V usage is TRBV24-1 and J usage is TRBJ1-5; possible D gene TRBD1, 5 bases. V was clipped by 2 bases and J by 4 bases, with 8 bases between them. This CDR3 has 14 residues. Germline V gene lookup returns CDR1 KGHDR and CDR2 SFDVKD. The CDR3 coding sequence is TGTGCCACCAGTGATTGGGGGGGGAATCAGCCCCAGCATTTT. It encodes CATSDWGGNQPQHF.

The V call is TRBV29-1, the J call TRBJ2-1, with 14 bases fitting TRBD2. CDR3 length: 16 amino acids. J gave up 9 bases and V 6 bases, and 13 bases lay outside the gene matches. From germline, CDR1 is SQVTM and CDR2 ANQGSEA. The CDR3 protein is CSVAGLAGGLWGEQFF. The DNA for the CDR3 is TGCAGCGTCGCTGGACTAGCGGGAGGCCTATGGGGTGAGCAGTTCTTC.

The chain couples TRBV6-4 to TRBJ1-2; D uncertain. Germline-derived CDR1 and CDR2 are MRHNA and SNTAGT. The germline V and J ends were trimmed by 0 bases and 5 bases, with 7 bases remaining between them. This CDR3 is built from 13 residues. Written as DNA, the CDR3 is TGTGCCAGCAGTGACTCAGGAGGATATGGCTACACCTTC. Translation: CASSDSGGYGYTF.

The chain joins TRBV7-9 to TRBJ1-2; TRBD1 is a possible D gene (6 bases). The V end was cut by 5 bases, the J end by 4 bases, with 17 bases between. The CDR3 is 15 residues long. Germline values: CDR1 SEHNR, CDR2 FQNEAQ (reference sequence). The CDR3 DNA reads as TGTGCCAGCAGCCATAGCCTGGGGGCATCCTATGGCTACACCTTC. Translation: CASSHSLGASYGYTF.

The V gene is TRBV19, the J gene TRBJ2-2; D might be TRBD1 (5 bases). CDR1 and CDR2 from the germline V gene are LNHDA and SQIVND (reference sequence). V was cut by 7 bases and J by 4 bases, with 16 bases left in between. CDR3 length: 15 amino acids. CDR3 residues: CASTIQRGATGELFF. The CDR3 coding sequence is TGTGCCAGTACCATACAAAGGGGCGCCACCGGGGAGCTGTTTTTT.